This T cell receptor (beta chain) was sequenced in a study of control samples from healthy donors and cancer patients. The assay was immunoSEQ multiplex PCR, and TCRdb's table has in-frame clones only and misses some. The sample carries roughly 160,000 clones, 96% recorded once. The germline gives CDR1 MNHEY, CDR2 SVGAGI. The J segment lost 6 bases and the V segment lost 3 bases, leaving 4 bases of the junction unmatched. CDR3 length: 14 residues. The TCR sequence derives from a woman aged 25 to 39 in good health. The chain employs TRBV6-5 and TRBJ1-5; 8 bases match TRBD1. The material sequenced was blood. The CDR3 sequence is CASSYDRGSQPQHF. DNA for the CDR3: TGTGCCAGCAGTTATGACAGGGGCAGTCAGCCCCAGCATTTT.